Listed here is a single TCR beta chain. The antigen is unknown. Treatment in this sample: 10-day PBMC culture with coronavirus spike peptide pools or control peptides (ViraFEST assay). Once cultured less than 11 days, CD4+ T cells underwent isolation by negative selection. This record belongs to a study of vaccination and CD4 T cells after COVID-19. Study context: Participants, all vaccine recipients, received two doses of either BNT162b2 or mRNA-1273. Spike peptides, overlapping and drawn from SARS-CoV-2, HCoV-NL63, HCoV-OC43 and HCoV-229E, were used to stimulate cells.

CDR1 and CDR2 (germline): MNHNS, SASEGT. The ends were cut back, 8 bases at V and 13 bases at J, with 16 bases in the middle. This CDR3 contains 11 residues. Study-wide results and limits: Researchers looked at relatively few convalescent patients and had no early post-infection timepoints.

Sequencing of the DNA from cultured CD4+ T cells was carried out with the Oncomine TCR Beta short-read assay. TCRdb re-derived calls from the PCR reads in MiXCR, one entry per CDR3 protein. The sample contains about 20,000 distinct CDR3 sequences, 53% of which appear only once. This specimen was CD4+ T cells from blood, cultured in vitro, taken before SARS-CoV-2 vaccination. This chain uses TRBV6-1 with TRBJ2-3; TRBD1 might be the D (5 bases). The TCR sequence derives from a human donor who had recovered from COVID-19. CDR3 loop: CASGAATTEYF. The CDR3 coding sequence is TGTGCCAGCGGGGCGGCCACAACCGAGTATTTT.